The clone carrying this T cell receptor beta chain was picked up many times. What it binds is not known. RNA transcripts yielded amplified TCR beta CDR3 regions. Initially, a first-round RT-PCR of the TCR CDR3 employed the HTBI primer set. In TCRdb, the multiplex PCR reads were re-called with MiXCR into one record per CDR3 protein. Found here are about 380,000 distinct CDR3 sequences, around 14% of them singletons; the top ten hold about 10%. The record originates from a study of T cells in Graves' hyperthyroidism and ophthalmopathy. Findings of the study overall: In simple terms, a model built on 13 V-J features told ophthalmopathy apart from stable hyperthyroidism.

V gave up 1 base and J gave up 5 bases, with 5 bases separating them. This CDR3 is built from 13 residues. V and J are TRBV12-3 or TRBV12-4 and TRBJ1-4; a possible D gene is TRBD1 (5 bases). Sequencing was carried out using blood. This TCR was sampled from an older woman with Graves' hyperthyroidism. Here the CDR3 reads CASSLGGNEKLFF. In DNA form, the CDR3 reads TGTGCCAGCAGTTTAGGGGGGAATGAAAAACTGTTTTTT.